These 27 T cell receptor beta chains were all obtained from the same sample, sequenced in a study of blood T cell repertoires in COVID-19 (TCRdb year 2020). Receptor libraries were prepared by the immunoSEQ multiplex PCR assay. TCRdb took this table from immuneACCESS and kept in-frame rearrangements with V and J called. Such tables lack part of the clones; where checked against another copy, unresolved V genes explain under half of the gap, and the rest is unexplained. Here the sample has 350,000 or so clones; around 89% occur a single time. The top ten clones comprise 1.5% to 2% of the sample. The sample comprised peripheral blood. The receptors come from a woman between 25 and 40 years old with COVID-19, enrolled during active disease.

This clone showed up just once. This chain links TRBV11-3 with TRBJ2-5, with D possibly matching TRBD2 (6 bases). This CDR3 is 15 amino acids long. Germline V gives CDR1 SGHNT, CDR2 YENEEA. Trimming shortened V by 5 bases and J by 5 bases, and 18 bases separated the two germline ends. CDR3 sequence (DNA): TGTGCCAGCAGCCCGGGTGGGGGGACCATTGAGACCCAGTACTTC. Translating it yields CASSPGGGTIETQYF. The whole variable domain, filled in from reference TRBV11-3 and TRBJ2-5, reads EAGVVQSPRYKIIEKKQPVAFWCNPISGHNTLYWYLQNLGQGPELLIRYENEEAVDDSQLPKDRFSAERLKGVDSTLKIQPAELGDSAVYLCASSPGGGTIETQYFGPGTRLLVL.

This clone appeared a single time. The V call is TRBV18, the J call TRBJ1-6, with D tentatively TRBD1 (6 bases). V was clipped by 3 bases and J by 6 bases, with 15 bases between them. CDR1 is KGHSH and CDR2 is LQKENI in the germline V gene. The CDR3 is 16 amino acids. CDR3 nucleotides: TGTGCCAGCTCACCCCAGGGGCCCGCCGGTAATTCACCCCTCCACTTT. This encodes CASSPQGPAGNSPLHF.

The chain employs TRBV7-9 and TRBJ2-5; D unclear. Between the trimmed V and J ends, which lost 5 bases and 4 bases, there was a span of 8 bases. CDR3 length: 12 amino acids. The germline V gene has CDR1 SEHNR and CDR2 FQNEAQ (reference sequence). CDR3 sequence: CASSLNRETQYF. The CDR3 DNA reads as TGTGCCAGCAGCCTAAACCGAGAGACCCAGTACTTC.

The chain couples TRBV7-2 to TRBJ2-5; TRBD2 might be the D (6 bases). V lost 0 bases, J lost 3 bases, and 11 bases lay in between. Germline lookup yields CDR1 SGHTA and CDR2 FQGNSA. The CDR3 covers 15 residues. The CDR3 spells CASSLAGGVKETQYF. The CDR3 DNA is TGTGCCAGCAGCTTAGCGGGGGGTGTTAAAGAGACCCAGTACTTC.

The CDR3 bases are TGTGCCAGCAGCCCTACTGTATGGACAGACAATCAGCCCCAGCATTTT. Amino acid sequence: CASSPTVWTDNQPQHF. The chain recombines TRBV7-8 with TRBJ1-5; possible D gene TRBD1, 6 bases. CDR3 length: 16 residues. Per germline, CDR1 SGHVS and CDR2 FQNEAQ. The V gene lost 5 bases and the J gene lost 3 bases, with 17 bases spanning the gap.

V gene TRBV7-3 combines with J gene TRBJ2-2; D is undetermined. Between the trimmed V and J ends, which lost 1 base and 2 bases, there was a span of 5 bases. This CDR3 region has 14 residues. Germline loops: CDR1 SGHTA, CDR2 FQGTGA. In DNA form, the CDR3 reads TGTGCCAGCAGCTTAAAACTAAACACCGGGGAGCTGTTTTTT. Its protein product is CASSLKLNTGELFF.

The chain carries TRBV15 and TRBJ1-2; no firm D call. V lost 0 bases, J lost 0 bases, and 8 bases lay in between. The germline CDR1 and CDR2 sequences are LNHNV and YYDKDF (reference sequence). The CDR3 runs 15 residues. Written as DNA, the CDR3 is TGTGCCACCAGCAGAGATAACAGCCCTAACTATGGCTACACCTTC. The encoded protein is CATSRDNSPNYGYTF.

This clone was observed once. The rearrangement joins TRBV12-3 or TRBV12-4 to TRBJ1-1; 7 positions match TRBD1. J was trimmed by 11 bases and V by 3 bases; bases with no gene match: 9. The CDR3 has 13 amino acids. CDR3 sequence reads: CASSFPVQGNAFF. The DNA of the CDR3 is TGTGCCAGCAGTTTTCCGGTACAGGGGAACGCTTTCTTT.

The rearrangement uses TRBV12-3 or TRBV12-4 and TRBJ1-1; D not resolved. The CDR3 has 13 amino acids. Between the trimmed V and J ends, which lost 5 bases and 0 bases, there was a span of 7 bases. DNA of the CDR3: TGTGCCAGCAGTCAGACACTGAACACTGAAGCTTTCTTT. The encoded protein is CASSQTLNTEAFF.

V gene TRBV19 combines with J gene TRBJ2-6, with D possibly being TRBD1 (6 bases). Looked up from germline, CDR1 is LNHDA and CDR2 is SQIVND (reference sequence). The CDR3 length is 16 residues. Trimming shortened V by 5 bases and J by 1 base, and 12 bases separated the two germline ends. CDR3 nucleotide sequence: TGTGCCAGTAGTTCGGACGGGACATCTGGGGCCAACGTCCTGACTTTC. Translation gives CASSSDGTSGANVLTF.

The chain joins TRBV2 to TRBJ1-1; maybe TRBD1 (6 bases). Germline V gene lookup returns CDR1 SNHLY and CDR2 FYNNEI. V shed 5 bases and J shed 1 base, with 14 bases lying between them. The CDR3 runs 15 residues. This chain's CDR3 is CASSLQGNANTEAFF. In DNA form, the CDR3 reads TGTGCCAGCAGTCTCCAGGGGAATGCGAACACTGAAGCTTTCTTT.

The V and J genes are TRBV28 and TRBJ2-5; the match to TRBD2 covers 7 bases. This CDR3 comprises 14 residues. J gave up 5 bases and V 6 bases, and 9 bases lay outside the gene matches. Looked up from germline, CDR1 is MDHEN and CDR2 is SYDVKM. The CDR3 nucleotides are TGTGCCAGCAGGCCCCGGGGGGACGGGGAGACCCAGTACTTC. It encodes CASRPRGDGETQYF.

V is TRBV7-9 and J is TRBJ2-2, with 11 bases that match TRBD1. The CDR3 runs to 14 residues. CDR1 and CDR2 from the germline V gene are SEHNR and FQNEAQ (reference sequence). V shed 11 bases and J 5 bases; nucleotides not matched to a gene: 7. CDR3 protein: CAGRTGGETGELFF. In DNA form, the CDR3 reads TGTGCCGGCCGGACAGGGGGCGAGACCGGGGAGCTGTTTTTT.

The chain has TRBV11-3 and TRBJ2-5; 8 bases align to TRBD2. This CDR3 has 13 amino acids. The V gene's germline CDR1 is SGHNT and CDR2 YENEEA. V shed 5 bases and J 2 bases; nucleotides not matched to a gene: 1. CDR3 nucleotides: TGTGCCAGCAGCGCGGGGGGTCAAGAGACCCAGTACTTC. This sequence encodes CASSAGGQETQYF.

The genes are TRBV4-1 and TRBJ2-1, with TRBD2 matching over 11 bases. V was clipped by 5 bases and J by 4 bases; unmatched bases: 7. The germline V gene has CDR1 MGHRA and CDR2 YSYEKL. The CDR3 runs to 16 residues. The CDR3 loop is CASSANSGGAYNEQFF. The CDR3 nucleotides are TGCGCCAGCAGCGCCAATAGCGGGGGGGCGTACAATGAGCAGTTCTTC.

The chain joins TRBV6-5 to TRBJ2-7, with D unclear. V shed 2 bases and J shed 3 bases, with 8 bases lying between them. CDR1 and CDR2 (germline): MNHEY, SVGAGI. The CDR3 contains 13 residues. The CDR3 here is CASSYGPSYEQYV. CDR3 bases: TGTGCCAGCAGTTACGGGCCGAGCTACGAGCAGTACGTC.

This clone was observed once. The rearrangement links TRBV7-8 to TRBJ2-3; TRBD2 matches at 10 bases. Losses at the gene ends were 2 bases for V and 3 bases for J; bases not matched to a gene: 2. There are 15 residues in the CDR3. Germline V gene data show CDR1 as SGHVS and CDR2 as FQNEAQ. This CDR3 reads CASSLQLAGTDTQYF. DNA of the CDR3: TGTGCCAGCAGCTTACAACTAGCGGGGACAGATACGCAGTATTTT. The full variable domain, with the rest looked up from reference TRBV7-8 and TRBJ2-3, is GAGVSQSPRYKVAKRGQDVALRCDPISGHVSLFWYQQALGQGPEFLTYFQNEAQLDKSGLPSDRFFAERPEGSVSTLKIQRTQQEDSAVYLCASSLQLAGTDTQYFGPGTRLTVL.

V is TRBV6-5 and J is TRBJ1-6; the D gene is possibly TRBD1 (5 bases). The germline V gene encodes CDR1 MNHEY and CDR2 SVGAGI. V lost 2 bases and J lost 7, with 12 bases in between. The length of the CDR3 is 15 residues. CDR3 nucleotide sequence: TGTGCCAGCAGTTACGGGGGGAGGGAAAATTCACCCCTCCACTTT. This gives the protein CASSYGGRENSPLHF.

The J gene is TRBJ1-1, the V gene TRBV12-2. TRBV12-2 is a documented pseudogene. The CDR3 runs to 11 residues. CDR3 sequence (DNA): TGTGCAAGTCGCTTAGCGCGGGGGGCTTTCTTT. It codes for CASRLARGAFF.

The J gene is TRBJ2-5, the V gene TRBV27; 7 bases fit TRBD1. CDR3 length equals 16 residues. Losses at the gene ends were 0 bases for V and 4 bases for J; bases not matched to a gene: 8. Looked up from germline, CDR1 is MNHEY and CDR2 is SMNVEV (reference sequence). CDR3 sequence: CASSLSPGGVAETQYF. Here the CDR3 DNA reads TGTGCCAGCAGTTTATCGCCAGGGGGAGTAGCAGAGACCCAGTACTTC.

V usage is TRBV7-9 and J usage is TRBJ1-1; unclear D gene. CDR1 is SEHNR, CDR2 FQNEAQ, per germline (reference sequence). The germline V and J ends were trimmed by 5 bases and 9 bases, with 16 bases remaining between them. There are 13 residues in the CDR3. The CDR3 region is CASSLRPGGQAFF. CDR3 sequence (DNA): TGTGCCAGCAGCCTCCGACCCGGAGGGCAAGCTTTCTTT.

The chain uses TRBV9 and TRBJ2-2, with 7 bases that match TRBD2. V gave up 0 bases and J gave up 5 bases; unmatched junction bases: 4. Per germline, CDR1 SGDLS and CDR2 YYNGEE. The CDR3 runs to 15 residues. The CDR3 loop reads CASSVEGRETGELFF. DNA for the CDR3: TGTGCCAGCAGCGTAGAAGGGAGGGAAACCGGGGAGCTGTTTTTT.

The chain combines TRBV23-1 with TRBJ1-5, with D perhaps matching TRBD1 (5 bases). TRBV23-1 is annotated as an ORF whose role is uncertain. The V end lost 3 bases, the J end lost 8 bases, and 26 bases lay between the germline ends. This CDR3 has 18 amino acids. CDR3 sequence: CASSHPVRLRGPSEPQHF. For the CDR3, the DNA is TGCGCCAGCAGTCACCCCGTTCGATTAAGGGGCCCTTCTGAGCCCCAGCATTTT.

The chain carries TRBV5-6 and TRBJ2-7, with TRBD2 as a possible D gene (6 bases). V was cut by 4 bases and J by 3 bases, with 17 bases left in between. Germline CDR1 reads SGHDT; CDR2 reads YYEEEE. This CDR3 region has 15 residues. The CDR3 DNA sequence: TGTGCCAGCAGCAGACTCTCGACTAGATTCTACGAGCAGTACGTC. It encodes CASSRLSTRFYEQYV.

V gene TRBV6-4 combines with J gene TRBJ2-2; the D gene is possibly TRBD1 (6 bases). The CDR3 loop spans 14 amino acids. With 0 bases removed from V and 7 bases from J, the gap between germline ends came to 9 bases. CDR1 MRHNA and CDR2 SNTAGT come from the germline V gene. CDR3 coding DNA: TGTGCCAGCAGTGACTCTACAGGGATCGGGGAGCTGTTTTTT. Translating it yields CASSDSTGIGELFF.

This clone has only a few counts. V is TRBV5-1 and J is TRBJ1-1; the match to TRBD1 covers 7 bases. This CDR3 region has 14 residues. Trimming cost V 4 bases and J 1 base; bases outside gene matches: 4. Germline V gene lookup returns CDR1 SGHRS and CDR2 YFSETQ. CDR3 region: CASSAGQSNTEAFF. CDR3 DNA: TGCGCCAGCAGCGCGGGACAGTCGAACACTGAAGCTTTCTTT.

This chain uses TRBV24-1 with TRBJ2-1; 7 bases agree with TRBD2. This CDR3 spans 15 amino acids. V lost 5 bases to trimming and J lost 8 bases; unmatched junction nucleotides: 11. Germline loops: CDR1 KGHDR, CDR2 SFDVKD. CDR3 nucleotides: TGTGCCACCAGTGGGGAGGGCGGCCCGAGGGATGAGCAGTTCTTC. The encoded protein is CATSGEGGPRDEQFF.